The rows below give T cell receptor beta chains drawn from one sample of a study of Graves' ophthalmopathy and Graves' hyperthyroidism. TCRdb reanalysed the multiplex PCR reads using MiXCR and keeps one entry per CDR3 protein. The sample records over a million distinct CDR3 sequences, about 40% being singletons. Sequenced sample: peripheral blood or thyroid tissue (not recorded which). These receptor sequences come from an adult man with Graves' hyperthyroidism. Each CDR3 is given with its conserved first and last residue. A D gene is named only where the DNA matches it firmly. Clone size is not always given. Where it is, it says once, few, many or a class for expanded clones.

j_call d_call v_call clone_size cdr3_nt cdr3_aa
TRBJ2-7 TRBD2 TRBV20-1 many TGCAGTGCTCCCTCCAGCCCGGGACTAGCTCGGTCGGAGCAGTACTTC CSAPSSPGLARSEQYF
TRBJ2-5 - TRBV29-1 many TGCAGCGTTGAAAGCGACAGCATCCAAGAGACCCAGTACTTC CSVESDSIQETQYF
TRBJ1-6 TRBD1 TRBV20-1 - TGCAGTGCTAGAAAGACAGGGAGCGAGGATTCACCCCTCCACTTT CSARKTGSEDSPLHF
TRBJ1-6 - TRBV5-1 many TGCGCCAGCAGCTTGGAGGGGCAGGTCAATTCACCCCTCCACTTT CASSLEGQVNSPLHF
TRBJ2-5 - TRBV6-6 - TGTGCCAGCGTCGCCAGGGACCAAGAGACCCAGTACTTC CASVARDQETQYF
TRBJ2-5 - TRBV30 - TGTGCCTGGACAAGAGGGTTTGCGGACCAAGAGACCCAGTACTTC CAWTRGFADQETQYF
TRBJ2-7 - TRBV14 many TGTGCCAGCAGCCAAGATGGGGGCGTACACGAGCAGTACTTC CASSQDGGVHEQYF
TRBJ2-7 - TRBV5-6 many TGTGCCAGCAGCCGACAGCAGTTCCCATACGAGCAGTACTTC CASSRQQFPYEQYF
TRBJ2-5 - TRBV20-1 - TGCAGTGCTAGAGCGGAGTTCGCAGAGACCCAGTACTTC CSARAEFAETQYF
TRBJ1-2 - TRBV5-1 - TGCGCCAGCAGCTTGGTTGGGGTCTCTAACTATGGCTACACCTTC CASSLVGVSNYGYTF
TRBJ2-5 - TRBV29-1 - TGCAGCGTTGGAGGGCAAGACCAAGAGACCCAGTACTTC CSVGGQDQETQYF
TRBJ2-2 TRBD2 TRBV7-9 - TGTGCCAGCAGCCCAACTAGCGGGAGAGACACCGGGGAGCTGTTTTTT CASSPTSGRDTGELFF
TRBJ1-5 - TRBV2 - TGTGCCAGCAGTGCAGGGACAAGTAACAATCAGCCCCAGCATTTT CASSAGTSNNQPQHF
TRBJ1-3 - TRBV6-5 - TGTGCCAGCAGTTATAGCGTATGGGGCGCTGGGAACACCATATATTTT CASSYSVWGAGNTIYF
TRBJ1-5 - TRBV10-3 few TGTGCCAGCAGTTACTCTTTAAACAGAGCTACCAATCAGCCCCAGCATTTT CASSYSLNRATNQPQHF
TRBJ2-5 - TRBV6-6 many TGTGCCAGCATGACTAGAGCGGAGACCCAGTACTTC CASMTRAETQYF
TRBJ2-5 - TRBV6-2/TRBV6-3 few TGTGCCAGCCATAGAAGTCGGAGAGGCCAAGAGACCCAGTACTTC CASHRSRRGQETQYF
TRBJ1-1 TRBD1 TRBV24-1 - TGTGCCACCAGTGGTGACAGGGGATTGAACACTGAAGCTTTCTTT CATSGDRGLNTEAFF
TRBJ1-4 TRBD1 TRBV12-3/TRBV12-4 - TGTGCCAGCAGCCCTGGACAGGAGGGCGTAGGTGAAAAACTGTTTTTT CASSPGQEGVGEKLFF
TRBJ2-7 - TRBV6-5 few TGTGCCAGCAGTACCGGGAGCTCCGAGCAGTACTTC CASSTGSSEQYF
TRBJ1-4 - TRBV7-8 - TGTGCCAGCAGCTCTACGGGACCTCGTTCTAATGAAAAACTGTTTTTT CASSSTGPRSNEKLFF
TRBJ2-7 - TRBV15 - TGTGCCACCAGTCCCCAGGCAGGGAAACGGTACGAGCAGTACTTC CATSPQAGKRYEQYF
TRBJ2-7 TRBD1 TRBV6-6 many TGTGCCAGCAGTTACCGGACAGGGGCTACCTACGAGCAGTACTTC CASSYRTGATYEQYF
TRBJ2-5 - TRBV6-2/TRBV6-3 - TGTGCCAGCAGCCAATTACGGGGGAAGGAGACCCAGTACTTC CASSQLRGKETQYF
TRBJ2-5 TRBD1 TRBV20-1 few TGCAGTGCTGATGCAGGGGGCGCAGAGACCCAGTACTTC CSADAGGAETQYF
TRBJ1-2 - TRBV7-8 many TGTGCCAGCAGCCACTTAGTAGTCTGGGATCCAGCTAACTATGGCTACACCTTC CASSHLVVWDPANYGYTF
TRBJ2-2 - TRBV7-9 - TGTGCCAGCAGCTTGCAGTCGGGGAGATGGCCCGGGGAGCTGTTTTTT CASSLQSGRWPGELFF
TRBJ2-2 - TRBV28 few TGTGCCAGCAGTTTCATAGGGGGCACCGGGGAGCTGTTTTTT CASSFIGGTGELFF
TRBJ2-2 TRBD2 TRBV7-3 - TGTGCCAGCAGCGTTGGACTAGCGGGGACCGGGGAGCTGTCTTGG CASSVGLAGTGELSW
TRBJ2-3 - TRBV7-8 - TGTGCCAGCAGCGAAACCCGCTCAGATACGCAGTATTTT CASSETRSDTQYF
TRBJ1-5 TRBD1 TRBV7-2 - TGTGCCAGCAGCTTAAGAGGGGGACAGGGGGCGCCGGGCAATCAGCCCCAGCATTTT CASSLRGGQGAPGNQPQHF
TRBJ2-7 - TRBV10-3 - TGTGCCAGCAGTATTCGGGAACCTCCTGCAATGTTCTACGAGCAGTACTTC CASSIREPPAMFYEQYF
TRBJ1-4 - TRBV10-3 - TGTGCCATCAGCCACCTGGACAGCTTAAATGAAAAACTGTTTTTT CAISHLDSLNEKLFF
TRBJ2-7 TRBD2 TRBV4-1 - TGCGCCAGCAGCTCCCAGGGTTTTAGCGGGAGCGAGCAGTACTTC CASSSQGFSGSEQYF
TRBJ1-1 - TRBV4-3 - TGCGCCAGCAGCCAAGGTTCTGCGGGGTTCACTGAAGCTTTCTTT CASSQGSAGFTEAFF
TRBJ1-1 TRBD1 TRBV10-2 few TGTGCCAGCAGTCGAAAAACAGGGGCACTGAACACTGAAGCTTTCTTT CASSRKTGALNTEAFF
TRBJ2-5 - TRBV28 few TGTGCCAGCAGTTCGGTGACCCAGTACTTC CASSSVTQYF
TRBJ1-4 - TRBV13 - TGTGCCAGCAGCTTCGTGACAGGCGGAAATGAAAAACTGTTTTTT CASSFVTGGNEKLFF
TRBJ1-2 TRBD1 TRBV27 few TGTGCCAGCAGTTTATCGGACAGGGATGGCTACACCTTC CASSLSDRDGYTF
TRBJ1-5 - TRBV15 once TGTGCCACCAGCAAAGGTGGTAGCGGGGGGCTTCAGCCCCAGCATTTT CATSKGGSGGLQPQHF
TRBJ2-2 TRBD2 TRBV7-2 - TGTGCCAGCTACATTAGTCCCTTAGAGACTAGCGGGACCGGGGAGCTGTTTTTT CASYISPLETSGTGELFF